This TCR beta chain was found in a study of beta chain features in type 1 diabetes. Study results and limitations: PCR might preferentially amplify shorter templates, equally in patients and controls. The similarity of naive, central memory and Treg TCRB repertoires appeared greater among patients than among healthy donors.

Based on CD45RO/CCR7/CD25/CD127/CD95/CD27, CD4+ regulatory, stem cell-like memory, naive and central memory cells were sorted. Germline V gene sequence: CDR1 SEHNR, CDR2 FQNEAQ (reference sequence). Trimming shortened V by 1 base and J by 0 bases, and 8 bases separated the two germline ends. The CDR3 runs 15 residues. Turning to this clone: The antigen is unknown.

Sequencing targeted expressed TCRB transcripts, as all isolated RNA had been reverse transcribed. Naive, central memory and regulatory T cell samples produced a mean of around 4 million reads. Using immunoSEQ multiplex PCR, the repertoire was profiled, and TCRdb retains in-frame clones only, with some absent. The sample shows roughly 370,000 clones, approximately 15% of them seen only once. The receptor's source is a young man in good health. This chain joins TRBV7-9 and TRBJ2-3; D is undetermined. Material: naive CD4+ T cells from blood. CDR3 in DNA: TGTGCCAGCAGCTTAGGCAGGCAGAGCACAGATACGCAGTATTTT. Protein sequence: CASSLGRQSTDTQYF.